The T cell receptor beta chain under discussion was sequenced for a study of graft-versus-host responses after intestinal transplantation. Study-level points and caveats: Recipient bone marrow held GvH clones, some seen earlier in ileum or blood.

From germline, CDR1 is LNHDA and CDR2 SQIVND (reference sequence). Trimming pared 1 base from V and 6 bases from J, leaving 9 bases between. The CDR3 contains 14 residues. As regards this clone: What it recognizes is unknown.

The assay was immunoSEQ multiplex PCR, and TCRdb's table has in-frame clones only and misses some. The data show some 55,000 clones, with about 89% seen just once and roughly 6% held by the top ten. J is TRBJ1-4 and V is TRBV19; D possibly corresponds to TRBD1 (6 bases). This clonotype was sampled from a human patient who received an intestinal transplant, so some T cells may come from the graft donor. Source: PBMCs, taken 650 to 670 days after intestinal transplant. In DNA, the CDR3 is TGTGCCAGTAGTATAGGGGGGCTCGATGAAAAACTGTTTTTT. Translated: CASSIGGLDEKLFF.